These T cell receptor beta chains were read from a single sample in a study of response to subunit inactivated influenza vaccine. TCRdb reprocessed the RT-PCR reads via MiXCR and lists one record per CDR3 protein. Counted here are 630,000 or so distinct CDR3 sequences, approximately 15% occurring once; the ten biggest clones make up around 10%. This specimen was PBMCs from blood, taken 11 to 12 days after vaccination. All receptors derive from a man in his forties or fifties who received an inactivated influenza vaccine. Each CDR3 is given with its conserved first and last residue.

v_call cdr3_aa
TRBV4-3 CASSQGGWDVRGRSQFF
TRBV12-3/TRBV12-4 CASRGGATYEQYF
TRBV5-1 CASSRWTAQGDTQYF
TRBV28 CASSSWTSGISSYNEQFF
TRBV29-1 CSADRVNTEAFF
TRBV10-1 CASSEWTSGGSADTQYF
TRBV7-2 CASSLDRQYNQPQHF
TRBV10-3 CAITRGESTDTQYF
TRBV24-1 CATSQQGVISGELFF
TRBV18 CASSPDRLRELFF
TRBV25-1 CASSDLEWGQGDIQYF
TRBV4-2 CASSQGGREYNEQFF
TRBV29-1 CSVRQGRETGELFF
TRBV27 CASSLSNRAYNEQFF
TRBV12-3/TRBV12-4 CASSSMTSFSDRDEQFF
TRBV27 CASSLSVTGGWQYF
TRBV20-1 CSARPFAGSSYNEQFF
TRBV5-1 CASRSTGTGVQDTQYF
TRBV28 CASSLSRAPDTQYF
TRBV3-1 CASSSRQAGSPLHF
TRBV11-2 CASSLGWGGELFF
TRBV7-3 CASSTGQGDTQYF
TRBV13 CASSVDLGTEAFF
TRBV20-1 CSAIISGGSSDTQYF
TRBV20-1 CSARDWQGAPNTEAFF
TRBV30 CAWILPGSNTEAFF
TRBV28 CASSLPAGERIEAFF
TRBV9 CASSVGPSIQETQYF
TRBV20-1 CSAPGTSAYEQYF
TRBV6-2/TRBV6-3 CASSYVGVYNEQFF
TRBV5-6 CASSFGSGQGVEQYF
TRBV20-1 CSASQGQETQYF
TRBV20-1 CSASPGQYSNQPQHF
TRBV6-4 CASSDQLNTGELFF
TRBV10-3 CAISELESSYEQYF
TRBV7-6 CASSLGDRPSSYEQYF
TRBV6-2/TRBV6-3 CASSSLAGSRNEQFF
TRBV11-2 CASSYGGGQLIEQFF
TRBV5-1 CASSLGLADHNEQFF
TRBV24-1 CATSDLGGGINEQFF
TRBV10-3 CAISRLAGVEQFF
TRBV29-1 CSVDRGGQGADGYTF
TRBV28 CASSPPGLAYTDTQYF
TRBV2 CASITTGPPLHF
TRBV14 CASSLSGTSSETQYF
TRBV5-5 CASSPQAVSYEQYF
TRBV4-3 CASSQGRAGELFF
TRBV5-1 CASSPIGDGTYNEQFF
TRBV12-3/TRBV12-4 CASTIQETTGELFF
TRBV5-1 CASSSLGPSNTGELFF
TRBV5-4 CASRLLGGTGELFF
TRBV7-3 CASSPLGGEGYEQYF
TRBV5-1 CASSLDGPGQTYEQYF
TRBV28 CASSSNRNYEQYF
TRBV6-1 CASNPLAGHQETQYF
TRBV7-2 CASSPSGGTDTQYF
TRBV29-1 CSVEDDERSTDTQYF
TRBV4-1 CASSQGGLGETQYF
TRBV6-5 CASSYKISDTQYF